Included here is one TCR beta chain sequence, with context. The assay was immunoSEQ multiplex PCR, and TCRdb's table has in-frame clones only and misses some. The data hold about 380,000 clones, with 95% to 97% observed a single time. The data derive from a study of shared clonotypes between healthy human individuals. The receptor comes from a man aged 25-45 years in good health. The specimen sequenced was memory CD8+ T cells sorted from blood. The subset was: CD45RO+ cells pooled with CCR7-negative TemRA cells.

In DNA form, the CDR3 reads TGTGCCAGCAGCCGTATAGCGGGAAACTACAATGAGCAGTTCTTC. Amino acid sequence: CASSRIAGNYNEQFF. The V and J genes are TRBV13 and TRBJ2-1, with TRBD2 matching 8 bases. Germline CDR1 is PRHDT and CDR2 is FYEKMQ (reference sequence). CDR3 length equals 15 residues. Trimming removed 5 bases from V and 3 bases from J; junction bases left unmatched: 6.